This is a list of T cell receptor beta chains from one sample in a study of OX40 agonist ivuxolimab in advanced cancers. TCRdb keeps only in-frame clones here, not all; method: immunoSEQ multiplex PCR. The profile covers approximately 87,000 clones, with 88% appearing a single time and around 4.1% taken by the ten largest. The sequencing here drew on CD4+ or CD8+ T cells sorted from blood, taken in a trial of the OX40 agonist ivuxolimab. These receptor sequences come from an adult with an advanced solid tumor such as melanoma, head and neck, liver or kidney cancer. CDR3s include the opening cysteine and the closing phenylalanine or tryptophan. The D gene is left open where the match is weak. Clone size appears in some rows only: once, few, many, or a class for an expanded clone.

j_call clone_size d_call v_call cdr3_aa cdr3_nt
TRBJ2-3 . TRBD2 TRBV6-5 CASSLGLANTDTQYF TGTGCCAGCAGCCTAGGACTAGCGAACACAGATACGCAGTATTTT
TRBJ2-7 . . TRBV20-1 CSVLEIYEQYF TGCAGTGTGCTGGAAATCTACGAGCAGTACTTC
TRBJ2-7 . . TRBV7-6 CASSPREGAYEQYF TGTGCCAGCAGCCCCCGCGAGGGGGCCTACGAGCAGTACTTC
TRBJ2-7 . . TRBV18 CASYPQGGLRDEQYF TGTGCCAGCTACCCTCAGGGCGGGCTTAGGGACGAGCAGTACTTC
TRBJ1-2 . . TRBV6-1 CASSEQGTHGYTF TGTGCCAGCAGTGAACAGGGGACCCATGGCTACACCTTC
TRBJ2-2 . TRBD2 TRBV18 CASSPPRSSGSNTGELFF TGTGCCAGCTCACCACCTCGGTCTAGCGGATCGAACACCGGGGAGCTGTTTTTT
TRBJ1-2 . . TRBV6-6 CASSNNQGNYGYTF TGTGCCAGCAGCAACAATCAGGGCAACTATGGCTACACCTTC
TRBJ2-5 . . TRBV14 CASSQGASQETQYF TGTGCCAGCAGCCAAGGGGCTAGCCAAGAGACCCAGTACTTC
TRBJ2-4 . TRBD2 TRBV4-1 CASSQGILGSGRVGKNIQYF TGCGCCAGCAGCCAAGGAATCCTCGGTAGCGGGAGAGTAGGCAAAAACATTCAGTACTTC
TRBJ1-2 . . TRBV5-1 CASSLPGDTNYGYTF TGCGCCAGCAGCTTGCCCGGCGATACTAACTATGGCTACACCTTC
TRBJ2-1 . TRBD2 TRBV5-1 CASGSGTEDEQFF TGCGCCAGTGGAAGCGGGACTGAGGATGAGCAGTTCTTC
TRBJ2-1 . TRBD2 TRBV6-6 CAGSWTSGRAREQFF TGTGCCGGCAGTTGGACTAGCGGGAGGGCCCGGGAGCAGTTCTTC
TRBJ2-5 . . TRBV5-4 CASSLSGDETQYF TGTGCCAGCAGCTTGTCGGGAGATGAGACCCAGTACTTC
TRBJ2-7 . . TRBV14 CASSQGSADSYEQYF TGTGCCAGCAGCCAAGGCTCGGCGGATTCCTACGAGCAGTACTTC
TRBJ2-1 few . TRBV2 CASSGQGPNYNEQFF TGTGCCAGCAGTGGTCAGGGGCCCAACTACAATGAGCAGTTCTTC
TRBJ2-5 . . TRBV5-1 CASSLASQETQYF TGCGCCAGCAGCTTAGCATCGCAAGAGACCCAGTACTTC
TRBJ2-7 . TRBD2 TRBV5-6 CASRLSSGRDEQYF TGTGCCAGCAGACTCTCTAGCGGGAGGGACGAGCAGTACTTC
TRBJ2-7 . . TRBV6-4 CASSPIPYEQYF TGTGCCAGCAGCCCGATTCCCTACGAGCAGTACTTC
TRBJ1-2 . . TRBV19 CASSIDVGGYTF TGTGCCAGTAGTATCGACGTAGGCGGCTACACCTTC
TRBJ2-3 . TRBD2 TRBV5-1 CASSLGLLAGDTQYF TGCGCCAGCAGCTTGGGATTACTAGCGGGGGATACGCAGTATTTT
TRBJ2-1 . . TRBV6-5 CASMVKMHEQFF TGTGCCAGCATGGTCAAAATGCATGAGCAGTTCTTC
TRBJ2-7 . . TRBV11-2 CASSLSGLPISYEQYF TGTGCCAGCAGCTTATCGGGTCTCCCCATCTCCTACGAGCAGTACTTC
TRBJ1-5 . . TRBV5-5 CASSLVPGYQPQHF TGTGCCAGCAGCTTGGTCCCAGGGTATCAGCCCCAGCATTTT
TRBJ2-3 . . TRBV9 CASSVDPGRDTQYF TGTGCCAGCAGCGTAGACCCCGGGCGGGATACGCAGTATTTT
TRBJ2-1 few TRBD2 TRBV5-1 CASSLYSLAEYNEQFF TGCGCCAGCAGCTTGTATTCACTAGCGGAATACAATGAGCAGTTCTTC
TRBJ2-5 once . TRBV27 CASSYKPGETQYF TGTGCCAGCAGCTACAAACCGGGGGAGACCCAGTACTTC